These T cell receptor beta chains were read from a single sample in a study of response to subunit inactivated influenza vaccine. TCRdb reprocessed the RT-PCR reads with MiXCR, giving one entry per CDR3 protein. The sample gives about 800,000 distinct CDR3 sequences, around 20% of which show up once; 10% to 13% is in the top ten. Sequenced material: PBMCs from blood, taken more than 4 days after vaccination. The origin of the receptors is a man aged 50 to 60 who received an inactivated influenza vaccine. Both conserved end residues are part of each CDR3. A D gene is named only where the DNA matches it firmly. The size field is filled for only some rows; it gives once, few, many or a size class.

j_gene: TRBJ2-3
abundance: .
v_gene: TRBV4-2
d_gene: TRBD2
CDR3nt: TGTGCCAGCAGCAAGTGGATGGGGGGGGTTTCTAGCACAGATACGCAGTATTTT
CDR3aa: CASSKWMGGVSSTDTQYF

j_gene: TRBJ2-1
abundance: .
v_gene: TRBV10-3
d_gene: .
CDR3nt: TGTGCCATCAGGCACACGGAGAATGAGCAGTTCTTC
CDR3aa: CAIRHTENEQFF

j_gene: TRBJ2-1
abundance: few
v_gene: TRBV7-2
d_gene: TRBD2
CDR3nt: TGTGCCAGCAGCTTTAAGGGAGCGGGAGCCAATGAGCAGTTCTTC
CDR3aa: CASSFKGAGANEQFF

j_gene: TRBJ2-2
abundance: .
v_gene: TRBV11-1
d_gene: .
CDR3nt: TGTGCCAGCACCACCCCTGGTGTGTGGGGCGGGGAGCTGTTTTTT
CDR3aa: CASTTPGVWGGELFF

j_gene: TRBJ2-1
abundance: .
v_gene: TRBV15
d_gene: .
CDR3nt: TGTGCCACCAGCACTGACCTGCTGAGCTCCTACAATGAGCAGTTCTTC
CDR3aa: CATSTDLLSSYNEQFF

j_gene: TRBJ2-1
abundance: .
v_gene: TRBV20-1
d_gene: .
CDR3nt: TGCAGTGCTAGGGGACTCCGCACCGAAATTTACAATGAGCAGTTCTTC
CDR3aa: CSARGLRTEIYNEQFF

j_gene: TRBJ2-1
abundance: .
v_gene: TRBV5-5
d_gene: .
CDR3nt: TGTGCCAGCAGCACCTACAGCGAGCCCTACAATGAGCAGTTCTTC
CDR3aa: CASSTYSEPYNEQFF

j_gene: TRBJ2-5
abundance: .
v_gene: TRBV24-1
d_gene: .
CDR3nt: TGTGCCACCAGTGCCTTGGGGGGCTCCGGGACAGACCAAGAGACCCAGTACTTC
CDR3aa: CATSALGGSGTDQETQYF

j_gene: TRBJ1-1
abundance: .
v_gene: TRBV7-9
d_gene: TRBD1
CDR3nt: TGTGCCAGCAGCGACGCTGGACAGGGCCGGGGGTACACTGAAGCTTTCTTT
CDR3aa: CASSDAGQGRGYTEAFF

j_gene: TRBJ2-7
abundance: once
v_gene: TRBV14
d_gene: TRBD2
CDR3nt: TGTGCCAGCAGCCAGGGGAGGGAAGGCGAGCAGTACTTC
CDR3aa: CASSQGREGEQYF

j_gene: TRBJ2-5
abundance: few
v_gene: TRBV5-1
d_gene: .
CDR3nt: TGCGCCAGCAGAGGGGATCAAGAGACCCAGTACTTC
CDR3aa: CASRGDQETQYF

j_gene: TRBJ2-3
abundance: once
v_gene: TRBV10-3
d_gene: TRBD2
CDR3nt: TGTGCCATCCGGGGGCGGACTAGCGGGGACACAGATACGCAGTATTTT
CDR3aa: CAIRGRTSGDTDTQYF

j_gene: TRBJ1-5
abundance: few
v_gene: TRBV12-3/TRBV12-4
d_gene: .
CDR3nt: TGTGCCAGCAGTTCAGGGTTGAGGCAGCCCCAGCATTTT
CDR3aa: CASSSGLRQPQHF

j_gene: TRBJ2-1
abundance: .
v_gene: TRBV7-2
d_gene: .
CDR3nt: TGTGCCAGCAGCACCACCGGGACGGATTACAATGAGCAGTTCTTC
CDR3aa: CASSTTGTDYNEQFF

j_gene: TRBJ2-1
abundance: .
v_gene: TRBV9
d_gene: TRBD2
CDR3nt: TGTGCCAGCAGCGCTCGACTAGCGGGAAACGTAAATGAGCAGTTCTTC
CDR3aa: CASSARLAGNVNEQFF

j_gene: TRBJ2-3
abundance: few
v_gene: TRBV4-2
d_gene: TRBD2
CDR3nt: TGTGCCAGCAGCCAAGGAGGACTAGCGGGAAACCTATTTTTGTTCACAGATACGCAGTATTTT
CDR3aa: CASSQGGLAGNLFLFTDTQYF

j_gene: TRBJ2-5
abundance: few
v_gene: TRBV7-6
d_gene: .
CDR3nt: TGTGCCAGCAGCTACAGGGGAGGAGAGACCCAGTACTTC
CDR3aa: CASSYRGGETQYF

j_gene: TRBJ2-1
abundance: few
v_gene: TRBV11-2
d_gene: .
CDR3nt: TGTGCCAGCAGCTTAGGGGACCCATGGGGGGACGATTACAATGAGCAGTTCTTC
CDR3aa: CASSLGDPWGDDYNEQFF

j_gene: TRBJ1-6
abundance: .
v_gene: TRBV27
d_gene: .
CDR3nt: TGTGCCAGCAGTTTAAACGGGGATCGCGGTAATTCACCCCTCCACTTT
CDR3aa: CASSLNGDRGNSPLHF

j_gene: TRBJ1-1
abundance: few
v_gene: TRBV7-2
d_gene: .
CDR3nt: TGTGCCAGCAGCTTAAATTCGGACAGCATGGTGAAGGCTTTCTTT
CDR3aa: CASSLNSDSMVKAFF

j_gene: TRBJ2-3
abundance: few
v_gene: TRBV7-9
d_gene: .
CDR3nt: TGTGCCAGCAGCTTACGATCGGGTGTCGGCACAGATACGCAGTATTTT
CDR3aa: CASSLRSGVGTDTQYF

j_gene: TRBJ2-5
abundance: few
v_gene: TRBV20-1
d_gene: TRBD2
CDR3nt: TGCAGTGCCCATGGGAAGGCGGGAGGAGAGACCCAGTACTTC
CDR3aa: CSAHGKAGGETQYF

j_gene: TRBJ2-2
abundance: many
v_gene: TRBV20-1
d_gene: .
CDR3nt: TGCAGTGCTAGAGAGGGGGGCACGAACACCGGGGAGCTGTTTTTT
CDR3aa: CSAREGGTNTGELFF

j_gene: TRBJ2-1
abundance: few
v_gene: TRBV29-1
d_gene: .
CDR3nt: TGCAGCGTTGAAGCCCCTCCGCGGGACAATGAGCAGTTCTTC
CDR3aa: CSVEAPPRDNEQFF

j_gene: TRBJ1-4
abundance: few
v_gene: TRBV6-5
d_gene: .
CDR3nt: TGTGCCAGCAGTTACTCGAACCCTAATGAAAAACTGTTTTTT
CDR3aa: CASSYSNPNEKLFF

j_gene: TRBJ1-1
abundance: few
v_gene: TRBV7-9
d_gene: .
CDR3nt: TGTGCCAGCAGCTTATCCTCGCCCACTGAAGCTTTCTTT
CDR3aa: CASSLSSPTEAFF

j_gene: TRBJ2-3
abundance: .
v_gene: TRBV29-1
d_gene: .
CDR3nt: TGCAGCGTCCACTACCACCTCACAGATACGCAGTATTTT
CDR3aa: CSVHYHLTDTQYF

j_gene: TRBJ2-5
abundance: few
v_gene: TRBV3-1
d_gene: TRBD2
CDR3nt: TGTGCCAGCAGCCCCGGTAGGATAGCGGGAGAAGAGACCCAGTACTTC
CDR3aa: CASSPGRIAGEETQYF

j_gene: TRBJ2-3
abundance: .
v_gene: TRBV5-1
d_gene: TRBD1
CDR3nt: TGCGCCAGCAGCTTTACCGGCAGGGGGCCCAACACAGATACGCAGTATTTT
CDR3aa: CASSFTGRGPNTDTQYF

j_gene: TRBJ1-5
abundance: .
v_gene: TRBV12-3/TRBV12-4
d_gene: .
CDR3nt: TGTGCCAGCAGTTATAGGGGGAACCGGCCCCAGCATTTT
CDR3aa: CASSYRGNRPQHF

j_gene: TRBJ1-5
abundance: few
v_gene: TRBV28
d_gene: .
CDR3nt: TGTGCCAGCAGTTTCGAGGACAGAGTCTATAGCAATCAGCCCCAGCATTTT
CDR3aa: CASSFEDRVYSNQPQHF

j_gene: TRBJ2-3
abundance: .
v_gene: TRBV20-1
d_gene: .
CDR3nt: TGCAGTGCTCAACTAGGGACAACTAGCACAGATACGCAGTATTTT
CDR3aa: CSAQLGTTSTDTQYF

j_gene: TRBJ2-7
abundance: many
v_gene: TRBV7-2
d_gene: .
CDR3nt: TGTGCCAGCAGCTCCGGGGCTGTCTACGAGCAGTACTTC
CDR3aa: CASSSGAVYEQYF

j_gene: TRBJ2-3
abundance: many
v_gene: TRBV12-3/TRBV12-4
d_gene: TRBD1
CDR3nt: TGTGCCAGCAGCCGTCCATACAGGGGGCGCACAGATACGCAGTATTTT
CDR3aa: CASSRPYRGRTDTQYF

j_gene: TRBJ2-7
abundance: .
v_gene: TRBV13
d_gene: TRBD1
CDR3nt: TGTGCCAGCAGCTTAGGTGCATCGGACAGGGCTAACGAGCAGTACTTC
CDR3aa: CASSLGASDRANEQYF

j_gene: TRBJ2-7
abundance: .
v_gene: TRBV14
d_gene: TRBD2
CDR3nt: TGTGCCAGCAGCCAAGTTGGACTAGCATTCTACGAGCAGTACTTC
CDR3aa: CASSQVGLAFYEQYF